This entry describes one T cell receptor (beta chain). The specificity of this receptor is unknown. There are no base qualities to consult, and no much larger clone falls within one base. This entry is derived from a study of identical twins (dated by TCRdb to the mid-2010s). Regarding the complete study: To test whether fetal clonotypes persist, the study used deep sequencing on TCR alpha and beta repertoires from monozygotic twins, unrelated adults of various ages, and cord blood. To rule out contamination, replicate twin experiments were performed at different times with different library preparation protocols. Broader findings and caveats from the paper: Compared with coincidental sharing between unrelated individuals, out-of-frame TCR alpha sequences shared between twins showed an excess of sequences with low generation probability. Fewer insertions were carried by abundant cord blood beta clonotypes, a similar but weaker trend appeared in young adult naive repertoires, and no such trend appeared in memory repertoires. Recombination models systematically underestimated out-of-frame TCR alpha sharing in monozygotic twins but agreed with sharing between unrelated individuals. Zero-insertion analyses could be partly confounded by invariant T cells such as MAIT and iNKT, although diverse VJ usage argued against such confounding for most clonotypes. Conclusions relied on cross-sectional statistical analysis, since the same donors could not be followed over many years. A weaker excess of twin sharing was found in beta out-of-frame sequences because the signal-to-noise ratio was lowered by fewer shared sequences.

After removal of 3 bases from V and 6 bases from J, the junction retains 26 bases not matched to a gene. From the cysteine up to the phenylalanine, the CDR3 has a length of 23 residues. Just CDR3 DNA is preserved here, 69 bases in frame from base 1. Based on the germline V gene (reference sequence), the CDR1 and CDR2 sequences are LNHNV and YYDKDF. Only healthy Caucasian donors were included. The twin cohort consisted of three pairs of female monozygotic twins, all aged about 18 to 29 years. Positive isolation kits from Invitrogen were used to isolate the CD4+ and CD8+ T cell populations. The library relied on 5' RACE. The run used an Illumina HiSeq 2000. A universal primer binding site was introduced by template switching, and a unique molecular identifier was present in the final cDNA, enabling accurate counting of TCR cDNA molecules. Specific primers in the conserved constant-segment region were used to synthesize first-strand cDNA for TCR alpha and beta chains. Each cDNA library was double barcoded, with a SMART-Mk sample barcode plus Illumina barcodes, to control for contamination. TruSeq adapter sequences, together with Illumina sample barcodes, were added in two successive PCR steps. TCR alpha and beta cDNA libraries were sequenced on the Illumina HiSeq platform with custom primers. The original methods were these. MiGEC processed the raw reads to extract unique molecular identifiers, while MiXCR was used to determine the CDR3 positions. Recombination models were inferred per individual with the repgenHMM and IGoR tools using an EM algorithm. Shared clonotype analysis was performed with the tcR package in R, normalizing sharing by the product of cloneset sizes. Out-of-frame nonproductive sequences were analyzed to study raw recombination free of thymic and clonal selection effects. Starting from the raw public reads, TCRdb applied fastp trimming at Q25, assembled clones with MiXCR and retained in-frame beta chains. One record per CDR3 amino acid sequence lists the most common genes and DNA. The V and J calls shown here were made by TCRdb, not taken from the authors' results. Within this sample are roughly 240,000 distinct CDR3 sequences, with about 7.5% of them counted one time only. The ten largest make up under 6.5% of the sample.

This sample was shared with a second study, whose subject was yellow fever vaccine responses in identical twins. The second study also describes: According to the authors, in identical twins the way T cells responded to vaccination appeared partly convergent and partly personalized. The study precisely tracked vaccine-responding T cell clones in identical twins.

The receptor chain draws on TRBV15 and TRBJ2-1, with TRBD2 matching 13 junction bases. Sequenced input: CD8+ T cells sorted from blood. The receptor was derived from a woman under 30 in good health. The bases read TGTGCCACCAGCAGCCCATTCGCAGACAGGGACCCTTGGACTAGCGGGAGCCCCAATGAGCAGTTCTTC. Its product reads: CATSSPFADRDPWTSGSPNEQFF.